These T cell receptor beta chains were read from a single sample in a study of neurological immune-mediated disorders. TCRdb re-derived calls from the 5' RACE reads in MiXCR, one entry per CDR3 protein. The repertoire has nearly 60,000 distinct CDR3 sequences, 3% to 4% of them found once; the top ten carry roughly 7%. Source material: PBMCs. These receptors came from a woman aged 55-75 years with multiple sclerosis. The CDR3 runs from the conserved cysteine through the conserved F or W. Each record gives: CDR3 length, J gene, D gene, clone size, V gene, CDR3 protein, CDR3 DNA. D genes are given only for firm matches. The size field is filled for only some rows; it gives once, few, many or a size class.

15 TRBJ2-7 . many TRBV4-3 CASSQDGGGGYEQYF TGCGCCAGCAGCCAAGATGGGGGGGGCGGCTACGAGCAGTACTTC
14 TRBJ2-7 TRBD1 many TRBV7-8 CASSARTGVYEQYF TGTGCCAGCAGCGCCCGGACAGGGGTCTACGAGCAGTACTTC
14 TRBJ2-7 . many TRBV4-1 CASSQDSFYYEQYF TGCGCCAGCAGCCAAGACAGCTTTTACTACGAGCAGTACTTC
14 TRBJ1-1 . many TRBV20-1 CSARETGVHTEAFF TGCAGTGCTAGAGAGACAGGAGTCCACACTGAAGCTTTCTTT
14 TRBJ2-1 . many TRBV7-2 CASMLRWGYNEQFF TGTGCCAGCATGTTACGATGGGGCTACAATGAGCAGTTCTTC
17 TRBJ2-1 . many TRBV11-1 CASSLARWSSSYNEQFF TGTGCCAGCAGCTTGGCTCGGTGGAGTAGCTCCTACAATGAGCAGTTCTTC
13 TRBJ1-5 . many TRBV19 CASAGTPNQPQHF TGTGCCAGTGCCGGGACTCCAAATCAGCCCCAGCATTTT
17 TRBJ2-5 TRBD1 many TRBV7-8 CASSWPRRQGPQETQYF TGTGCCAGCAGCTGGCCCCGGAGACAGGGTCCCCAAGAGACCCAGTACTTC
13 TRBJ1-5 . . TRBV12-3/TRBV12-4 CASSFMANQPQHF TGTGCCAGCAGTTTCATGGCCAATCAGCCCCAGCATTTT
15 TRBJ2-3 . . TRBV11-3 CASSLGTTSTDTQYF TGTGCCAGCAGTCTTGGGACAACTAGCACAGATACGCAGTATTTT
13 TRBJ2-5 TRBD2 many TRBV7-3 CASSLGLAETQYF TGTGCCAGCAGCTTAGGACTAGCGGAGACCCAGTACTTC
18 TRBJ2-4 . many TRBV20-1 CSARDRPLRQGAKNIQYF TGCAGTGCTAGAGATCGGCCCCTTCGGCAGGGCGCTAAAAACATTCAGTACTTC
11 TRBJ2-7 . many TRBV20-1 CSARSAHREYF TGCAGTGCTAGAAGCGCCCATAGGGAGTACTTC
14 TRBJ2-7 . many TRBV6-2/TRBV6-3 CASSYAGLSYEQYF TGTGCCAGCAGTTATGCGGGGCTCTCCTACGAGCAGTACTTC
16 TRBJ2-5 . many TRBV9 CASSPRAGFLPETQYF TGTGCCAGCAGCCCACGCGCGGGATTCCTACCCGAGACCCAGTACTTC
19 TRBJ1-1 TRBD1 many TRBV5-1 CASSWIQQGAMGRNTEAFF TGCGCCAGCAGCTGGATCCAGCAGGGGGCTATGGGACGGAACACTGAAGCTTTCTTT
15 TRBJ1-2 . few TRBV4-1 CASSRDRGTDRIATF TGCGCCAGCAGCCGGGACCGCGGGACCGATAGAATCGCCACCTTC
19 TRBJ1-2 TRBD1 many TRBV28 CASSSRSGTPGGPHYGYTF TGTGCCAGCAGTTCCCGATCCGGGACACCAGGGGGGCCCCACTATGGCTACACCTTC
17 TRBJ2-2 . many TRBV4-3 CASSQGPGPKNTGELFF TGCGCCAGCAGCCAAGGGCCAGGGCCTAAGAACACCGGGGAGCTGTTTTTT
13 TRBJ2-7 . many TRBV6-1 CASSLGPVYEQYF TGTGCCAGCAGTTTGGGTCCTGTCTACGAGCAGTACTTC
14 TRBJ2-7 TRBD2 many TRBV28 CASFEAGATYEQYF TGTGCCAGCTTTGAAGCGGGGGCCACCTACGAGCAGTACTTC
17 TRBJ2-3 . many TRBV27 CASSSPFDSSSTDTQYF TGTGCCAGCAGTTCCCCCTTTGACAGTTCTAGCACAGATACGCAGTATTTT
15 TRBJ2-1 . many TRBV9 CASSVEGTTYNEQFF TGTGCCAGCAGCGTAGAGGGGACCACCTACAATGAGCAGTTCTTC
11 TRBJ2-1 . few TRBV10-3 CAIRLDNEQFF TGTGCCATCAGACTAGACAATGAGCAGTTCTTC
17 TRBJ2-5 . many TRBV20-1 CSARTNPRTSGLGAQYF TGCAGTGCTAGAACAAACCCCCGAACCTCGGGTCTCGGTGCCCAGTACTTC
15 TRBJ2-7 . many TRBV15 CATSRGPGEPYEQYF TGTGCCACCAGCAGAGGTCCAGGGGAACCCTACGAGCAGTACTTC
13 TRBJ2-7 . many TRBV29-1 CSVVPGRKDEQYF TGCAGCGTTGTTCCGGGACGCAAGGACGAGCAGTACTTC
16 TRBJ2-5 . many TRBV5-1 CASSLDGRTDQETQYF TGCGCCAGCAGCTTGGACGGCCGGACAGATCAAGAGACCCAGTACTTC
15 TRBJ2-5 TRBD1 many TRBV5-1 CASSGQGGFTETQYF TGCGCCAGCAGTGGACAGGGCGGTTTCACAGAGACCCAGTACTTC
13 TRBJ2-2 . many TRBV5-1 CASSWDWAGELFF TGCGCCAGCAGTTGGGATTGGGCCGGGGAGCTGTTTTTT
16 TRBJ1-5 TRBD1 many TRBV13 CASSLSRGLSNQPQHF TGTGCCAGCAGCTTAAGCAGGGGGCTTAGCAATCAGCCCCAGCATTTT
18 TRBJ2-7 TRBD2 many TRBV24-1 CATSDLIGLAGVGGEQYF TGTGCCACCAGTGATTTAATCGGACTAGCGGGAGTAGGCGGCGAGCAGTACTTC
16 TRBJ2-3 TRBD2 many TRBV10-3 CAISEGLAGSTDTQYF TGTGCCATCAGTGAGGGACTAGCGGGGAGTACAGATACGCAGTATTTT
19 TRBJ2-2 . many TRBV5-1 CASSSDSGWGQVNTGELFF TGCGCCAGCAGCTCCGATAGCGGGTGGGGACAAGTGAACACCGGGGAGCTGTTTTTT
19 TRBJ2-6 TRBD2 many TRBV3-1 CASSQNPGTSGTGANVLTF TGTGCCAGCAGCCAAAACCCCGGGACTAGCGGGACTGGGGCCAACGTCCTGACTTTC
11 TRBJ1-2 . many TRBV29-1 CSVPQGYGYTF TGCAGCGTTCCGCAGGGCTATGGCTACACCTTC
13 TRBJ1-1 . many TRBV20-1 CSAQTDTNTEAFF TGCAGTGCCCAGACGGACACGAACACTGAAGCTTTCTTT
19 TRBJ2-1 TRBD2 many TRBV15 CATSRDWWGLAGAYNEQFF TGTGCCACCAGCAGAGATTGGTGGGGACTAGCGGGAGCCTACAATGAGCAGTTCTTC
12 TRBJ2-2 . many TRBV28 CASSFSVGELFF TGTGCCAGCAGTTTCTCCGTCGGGGAGCTGTTTTTT
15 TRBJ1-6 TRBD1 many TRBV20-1 CSAPGATGRNSPLHF TGCAGTGCTCCGGGGGCGACAGGGAGAAATTCACCCCTCCACTTT
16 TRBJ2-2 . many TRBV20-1 CSANDERTRTTGELFF TGCAGTGCAAACGACGAGAGGACTCGAACCACCGGGGAGCTGTTTTTT
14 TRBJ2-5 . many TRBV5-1 CASSLGVSQETQYF TGCGCCAGCAGCTTGGGGGTCAGTCAAGAGACCCAGTACTTC
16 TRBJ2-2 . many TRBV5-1 CASSLAARPFTGELFF TGCGCCAGCAGCTTGGCGGCGCGTCCGTTCACCGGGGAGCTGTTTTTT
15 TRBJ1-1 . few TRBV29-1 CSVGGGWGMNTEAFF TGCAGCGTTGGGGGTGGGTGGGGGATGAACACTGAAGCTTTCTTT
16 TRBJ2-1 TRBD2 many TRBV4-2 CASSLTTAGGINEQFF TGTGCCAGCAGCCTTACTACCGCGGGGGGGATCAATGAGCAGTTCTTC
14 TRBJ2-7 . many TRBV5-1 CASSLTQSSYEQYF TGCGCCAGCAGCTTGACTCAAAGCTCCTACGAGCAGTACTTC
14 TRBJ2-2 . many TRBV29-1 CSVILVENTGELFF TGCAGCGTTATTCTGGTCGAGAACACCGGGGAGCTGTTTTTT
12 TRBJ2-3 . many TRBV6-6 CASRGGLDTQYF TGTGCCAGCAGAGGCGGGCTTGATACGCAGTATTTT
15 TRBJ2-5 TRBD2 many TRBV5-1 CASSWGLAGEETQYF TGCGCCAGCAGCTGGGGACTAGCGGGGGAAGAGACCCAGTACTTC
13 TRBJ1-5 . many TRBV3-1 CASSPDQGSPQHF TGTGCCAGCAGTCCGGACCAAGGGTCGCCCCAGCATTTT
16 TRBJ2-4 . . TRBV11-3 CASIPAQGDVKNIQYF TGTGCCAGCATCCCTGCGCAGGGAGACGTCAAAAACATTCAGTACTTC
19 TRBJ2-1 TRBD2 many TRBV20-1 CSARRIRRNIAGGYNEQFF TGCAGTGCTAGAAGGATTCGAAGAAACATAGCGGGGGGATACAATGAGCAGTTCTTC
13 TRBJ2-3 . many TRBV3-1 CASSQGSFDTQYF TGTGCCAGCAGCCAAGGTAGCTTCGATACGCAGTATTTT
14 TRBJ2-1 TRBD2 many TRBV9 CASSVGGVWNEQFF TGTGCCAGCAGCGTCGGGGGGGTCTGGAATGAGCAGTTCTTC
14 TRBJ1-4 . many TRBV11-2 CASSFLGSGEKLFF TGTGCCAGCAGCTTCCTGGGTTCGGGGGAAAAACTGTTTTTT
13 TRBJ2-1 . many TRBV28 CASSEITSNEQFF TGTGCCAGCAGTGAGATAACATCCAATGAGCAGTTCTTC
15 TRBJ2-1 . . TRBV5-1 CASSFKKSSYNEQFF TGCGCCAGCAGCTTCAAAAAGAGCTCCTACAATGAGCAGTTCTTC
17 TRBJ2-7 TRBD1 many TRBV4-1 CASSQSSGTGVTYEQYF TGCGCCAGCAGCCAATCCTCCGGGACAGGGGTCACCTACGAGCAGTACTTC
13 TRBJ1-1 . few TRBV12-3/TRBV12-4 CASNRASNTEAFF TGTGCCAGCAACAGGGCCTCGAACACTGAAGCTTTCTTT